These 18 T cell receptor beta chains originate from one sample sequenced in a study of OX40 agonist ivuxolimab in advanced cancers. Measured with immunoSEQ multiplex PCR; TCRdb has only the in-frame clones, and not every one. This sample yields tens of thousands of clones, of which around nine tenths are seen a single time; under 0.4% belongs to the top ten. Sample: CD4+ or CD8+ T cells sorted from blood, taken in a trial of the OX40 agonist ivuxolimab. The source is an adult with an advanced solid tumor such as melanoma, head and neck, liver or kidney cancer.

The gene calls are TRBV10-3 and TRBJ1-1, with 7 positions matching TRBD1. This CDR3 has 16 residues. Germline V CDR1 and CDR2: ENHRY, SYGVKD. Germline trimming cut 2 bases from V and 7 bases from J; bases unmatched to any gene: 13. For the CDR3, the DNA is TGTGCCATCAGTGAGCCGAACAGGGGACGGGGGGGTGAAGCTTTCTTT. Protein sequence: CAISEPNRGRGGEAFF.

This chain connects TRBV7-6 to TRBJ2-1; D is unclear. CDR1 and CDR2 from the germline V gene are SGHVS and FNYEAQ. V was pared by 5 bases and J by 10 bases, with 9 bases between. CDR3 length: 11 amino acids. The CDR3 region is CASSTQVEQFF. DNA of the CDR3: TGTGCCAGCAGCACACAAGTGGAGCAGTTCTTC.

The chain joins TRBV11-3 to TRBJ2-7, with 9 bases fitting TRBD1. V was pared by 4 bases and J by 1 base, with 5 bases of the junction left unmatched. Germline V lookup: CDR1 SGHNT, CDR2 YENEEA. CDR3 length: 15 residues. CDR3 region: CASSSQGAGSYEQYF. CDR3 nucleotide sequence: TGTGCCAGCAGCTCACAGGGGGCTGGGTCCTACGAGCAGTACTTC.

The CDR3 bases are TGCGCCAGCAGTGAGTCTGGGGCAGAGAGGCAGTACTTC. Amino acid sequence: CASSESGAERQYF. This rearrangement joins TRBV10-1 to TRBJ2-7; weak D call: TRBD1 (5 bases). Trimming left V 0 bases short and J 9 bases short, with 12 bases between. The CDR3 spans 13 residues. Looked up from germline, CDR1 is WNHNN and CDR2 is SYGVQD (reference sequence).

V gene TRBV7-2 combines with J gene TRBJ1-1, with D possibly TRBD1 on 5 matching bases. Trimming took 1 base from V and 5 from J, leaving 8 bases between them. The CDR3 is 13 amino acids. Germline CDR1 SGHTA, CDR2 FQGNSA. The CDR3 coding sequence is TGTGCCAGCAGCTTAGAGGAGGGGACTGAAGCTTTCTTT. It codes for CASSLEEGTEAFF.

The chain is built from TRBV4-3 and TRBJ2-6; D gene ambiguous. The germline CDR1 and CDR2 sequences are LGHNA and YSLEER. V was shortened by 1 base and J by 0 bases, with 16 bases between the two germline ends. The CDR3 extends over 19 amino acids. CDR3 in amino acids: CASSQVPPGPSSGANVLTF. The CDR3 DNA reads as TGCGCCAGCAGCCAAGTTCCCCCAGGCCCAAGCTCTGGGGCCAACGTCCTGACTTTC.

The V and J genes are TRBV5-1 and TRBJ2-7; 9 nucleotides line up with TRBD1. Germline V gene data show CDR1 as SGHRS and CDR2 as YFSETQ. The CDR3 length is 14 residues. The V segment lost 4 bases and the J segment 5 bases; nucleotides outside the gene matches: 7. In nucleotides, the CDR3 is TGCGCCAGCAGCCCGGGACAGGGCGTTGACGAGCAGTACTTC. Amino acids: CASSPGQGVDEQYF.

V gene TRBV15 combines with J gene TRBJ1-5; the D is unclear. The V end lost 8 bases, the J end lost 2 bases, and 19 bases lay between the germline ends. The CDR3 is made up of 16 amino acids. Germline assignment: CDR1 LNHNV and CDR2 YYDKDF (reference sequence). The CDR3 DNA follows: TGTGCCACCGACGCAGACCTTCGACGGGGCAATCAGCCCCAGCATTTT. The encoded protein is CATDADLRRGNQPQHF.

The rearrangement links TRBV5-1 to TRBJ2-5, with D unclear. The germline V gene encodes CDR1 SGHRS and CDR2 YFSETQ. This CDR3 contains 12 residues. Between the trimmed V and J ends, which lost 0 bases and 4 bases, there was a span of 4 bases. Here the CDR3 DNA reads TGCGCCAGCAGCTTGGAGGGAGAGACCCAGTACTTC. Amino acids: CASSLEGETQYF.

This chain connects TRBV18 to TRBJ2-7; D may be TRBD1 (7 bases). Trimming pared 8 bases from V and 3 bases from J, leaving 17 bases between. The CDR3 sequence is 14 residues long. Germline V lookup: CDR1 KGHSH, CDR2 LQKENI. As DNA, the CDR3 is TGTGCCAGCGTCGCGCAGGGGGGAAGCTACGAGCAGTACTTC. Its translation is CASVAQGGSYEQYF.

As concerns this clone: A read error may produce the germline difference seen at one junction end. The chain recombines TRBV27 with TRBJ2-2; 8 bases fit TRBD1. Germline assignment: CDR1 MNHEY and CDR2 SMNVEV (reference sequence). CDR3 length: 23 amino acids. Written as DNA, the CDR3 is TGTGCCAGCAGTTTTCTCTCCTTCGGAACCCCCGGGACAGGAGAACGCGAACACCGGGGAGCTGTTTTT. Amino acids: CASSFLSFGTPGTGEREHRGAVF.

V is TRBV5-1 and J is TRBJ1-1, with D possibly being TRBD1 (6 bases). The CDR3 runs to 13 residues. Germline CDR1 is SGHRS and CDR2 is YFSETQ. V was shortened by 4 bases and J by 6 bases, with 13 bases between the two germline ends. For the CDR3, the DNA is TGCGCCAGCAGCAGCCTCAGGGGTGCTGAAGCTTTCTTT. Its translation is CASSSLRGAEAFF.

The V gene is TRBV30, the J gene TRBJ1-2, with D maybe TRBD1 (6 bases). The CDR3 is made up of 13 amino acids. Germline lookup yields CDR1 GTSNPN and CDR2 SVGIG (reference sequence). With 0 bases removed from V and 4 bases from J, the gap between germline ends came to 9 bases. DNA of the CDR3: TGTGCCTGGAGTGTCTCAGGGGCCTATGGCTACACCTTC. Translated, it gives CAWSVSGAYGYTF.

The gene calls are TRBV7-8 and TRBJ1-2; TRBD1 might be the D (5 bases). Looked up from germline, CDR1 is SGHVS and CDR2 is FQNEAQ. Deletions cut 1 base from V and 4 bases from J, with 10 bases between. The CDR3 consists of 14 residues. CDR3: CASSLGGQGYGYTF. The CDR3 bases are TGTGCCAGCAGCTTAGGGGGTCAGGGCTATGGCTACACCTTC.

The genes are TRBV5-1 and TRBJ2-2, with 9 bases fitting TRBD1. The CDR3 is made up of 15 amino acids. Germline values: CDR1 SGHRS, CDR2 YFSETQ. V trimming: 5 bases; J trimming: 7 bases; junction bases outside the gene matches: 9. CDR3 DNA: TGCGCCAGCAGGATTACAGGGGGCGTGGTCGGGGAGCTGTTTTTT. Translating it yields CASRITGGVVGELFF.

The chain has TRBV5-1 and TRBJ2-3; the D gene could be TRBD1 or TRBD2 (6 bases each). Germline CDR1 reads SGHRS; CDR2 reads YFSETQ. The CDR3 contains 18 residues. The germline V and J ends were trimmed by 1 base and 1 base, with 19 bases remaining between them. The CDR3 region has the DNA TGCGCCAGCAGCTTGTCTGCCGACTGGGGGGCAGGCACAGATACGCAGTATTTT. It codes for CASSLSADWGAGTDTQYF.

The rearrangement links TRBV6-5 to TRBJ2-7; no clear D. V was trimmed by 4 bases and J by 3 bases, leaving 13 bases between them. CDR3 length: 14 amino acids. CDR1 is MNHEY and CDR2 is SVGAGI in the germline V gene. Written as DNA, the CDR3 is TGTGCCAGCAGTTCGTACGGGCCAATCTACGAGCAGTACTTC. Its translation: CASSSYGPIYEQYF.

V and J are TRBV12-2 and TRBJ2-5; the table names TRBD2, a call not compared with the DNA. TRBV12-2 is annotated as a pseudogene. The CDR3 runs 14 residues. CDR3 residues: CASRLDPPSETQYF. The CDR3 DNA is TGTGCAAGTCGCTTAGATCCCCCCTCAGAGACCCAGTACTTC.